This record concerns one T cell receptor beta chain sequence. One junction end disagrees with the germline gene, perhaps due to a read error. TCRdb redid the clone calls on the PCR reads using MiXCR. The table shows around 89,000 clones, with approximately 15% occurring only once. Germline assignment: CDR1 MNHEY and CDR2 SVGAGI. There are 13 residues in the CDR3. Thyroid surgery was preceded by no treatment in any patient. The data originate from a study of metastatic and nonmetastatic thyroid tumors. Sequencing was carried out using blood. J is TRBJ1-3 and V is TRBV6-5; D not resolved. The sequence derives from a female donor with papillary thyroid cancer or a benign thyroid nodule (not recorded which). Some clones in this sample may be carry-over from other donors' samples. CDR3 in amino acids: CASSYKVVNTIYF. Here the CDR3 DNA reads TGCGCCAGCAGTTACAAAGTCGTCAACACCATATATTTT.